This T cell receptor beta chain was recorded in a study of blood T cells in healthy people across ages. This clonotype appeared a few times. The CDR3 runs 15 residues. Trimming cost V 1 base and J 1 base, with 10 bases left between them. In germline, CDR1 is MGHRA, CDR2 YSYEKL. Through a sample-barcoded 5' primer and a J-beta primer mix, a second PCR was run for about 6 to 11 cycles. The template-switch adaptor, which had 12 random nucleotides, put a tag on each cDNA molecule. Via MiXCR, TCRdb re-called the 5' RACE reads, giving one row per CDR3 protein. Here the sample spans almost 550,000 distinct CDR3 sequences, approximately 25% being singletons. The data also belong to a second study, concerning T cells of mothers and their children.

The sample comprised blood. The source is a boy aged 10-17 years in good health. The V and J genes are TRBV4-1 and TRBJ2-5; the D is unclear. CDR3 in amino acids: CASSQGEIVQETQYF. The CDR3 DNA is TGCGCCAGCAGCCAAGGAGAGATAGTCCAAGAGACCCAGTACTTC.